These 2 T cell receptor beta chains came from one sample sequenced in a study of regulatory T cells in long-lasting Graves disease. Time point reported: persistent/refractory GD, antithyroid drugs over 5 years with positive TRAb. Generation of the TCR library employed RNA extracted from PBMCs. Through Arm-PCR of CDR3 regions and iRepertoire HTBI primers, TCR beta libraries were built. MiXCR, run by TCRdb on the multiplex PCR reads, gives a single entry per CDR3 protein. The table shows fewer than 600,000 distinct CDR3 sequences, with approximately 23% occurring only once. Specimen: peripheral blood mononuclear cells (PBMCs), collected when the disease was refractory, from a patient treated with antithyroid drugs. The receptor set was obtained from a female donor with Graves disease.

The table lists this clonotype with many counts. CDR3 sequence reads: CASSLAGQYTEAFF. As DNA, the CDR3 is TGTGCCAGCAGCTTAGCGGGACAGTACACTGAAGCTTTCTTT. The gene calls are TRBV7-2 and TRBJ1-1; 7 positions match TRBD1. V shed 0 bases, J shed 3 bases, and the junction held 1 base outside the gene matches. The CDR3 covers 14 residues. Per the germline V gene, CDR1 is SGHTA and CDR2 is FQGNSA. Full variable domain (rest looked up from reference TRBV7-2 and TRBJ1-1): GAGVSQSPSNKVTEKGKDVELRCDPISGHTALYWYRQSLGQGLEFLIYFQGNSAPDKSGLPSDRFSAERTGGSVSTLTIQRTQQEDSAVYLCASSLAGQYTEAFFGQGTRLTVV.

This clonotype was recorded a few times. The chain has TRBV2 and TRBJ2-7, with TRBD1 matching over 8 bases. J was trimmed by 5 bases and V by 6 bases; bases with no gene match: 6. The CDR3 is 13 residues long. From germline, CDR1 is SNHLY and CDR2 FYNNEI. The CDR3 DNA sequence: TGTGCCAGCAGCAGGACAGGGAAAGACGAGCAGTACTTC. It yields the protein CASSRTGKDEQYF.